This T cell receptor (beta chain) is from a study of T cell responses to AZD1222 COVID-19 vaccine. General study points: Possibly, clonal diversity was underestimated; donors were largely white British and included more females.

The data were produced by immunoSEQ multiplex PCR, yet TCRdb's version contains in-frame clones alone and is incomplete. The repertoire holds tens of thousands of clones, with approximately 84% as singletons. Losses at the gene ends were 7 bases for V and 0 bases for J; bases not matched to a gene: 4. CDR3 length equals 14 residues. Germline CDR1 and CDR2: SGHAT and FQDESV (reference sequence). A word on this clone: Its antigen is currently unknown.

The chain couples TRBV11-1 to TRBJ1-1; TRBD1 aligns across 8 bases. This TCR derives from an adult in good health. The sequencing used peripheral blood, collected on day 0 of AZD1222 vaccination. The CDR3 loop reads CASKQGAVNTEAFF. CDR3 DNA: TGTGCCAGCAAGCAGGGGGCAGTGAACACTGAAGCTTTCTTT.